The T cell receptor beta chain described here comes from a study of blood T cell repertoires in COVID-19. Per the original data handling: For nucleated cells, counts were estimated from reference gene primer amplification. Sequenced by immunoSEQ multiplex PCR; TCRdb stores in-frame clones only, minus some. The DNA was the basis for D and trimming; V, J and clone size are from that table. This table has 250,000 to 300,000 clones, around 83% appearing once. Cohorts were based on clinical histories the participants reported. The study recruited exposed participants who had met a COVID-19 case within 2 weeks before entry. The CDR3 extends over 14 amino acids. J gave up 7 bases and V 4 bases, and 7 bases lay outside the gene matches. From germline, CDR1 is LNHDA and CDR2 SQIVND (reference sequence).

The TCR sequence derives from a man in his forties or fifties who had been exposed to COVID-19. The chain links TRBV19 to TRBJ2-1; 7 bases match TRBD2. Material: PBMCs or T cells enriched from blood (not recorded which). The CDR3 DNA reads as TGTGCCAGTAGTAGCTACCACGGGGGGAATGAGCAGTTCTTC. This sequence encodes CASSSYHGGNEQFF.